This T cell receptor beta chain is drawn from a study of siplizumab effects on memory and regulatory T cells. V lost 5 bases and J lost 4; bases outside the gene matches: 5. Looked up from germline, CDR1 is MNHEY and CDR2 is SVGAGI. The CDR3 extends over 14 amino acids. Roughly 9.3 x 10^4 TCR templates were assayed per sample. Assay: immunoSEQ multiplex PCR; the TCRdb copy retains only in-frame clones and omits some. The sample has 85,000 to 120,000 clones; 92% are singletons. The specimen sequenced was CD4+ T cells sorted from blood. The rearrangement joins TRBV6-5 to TRBJ1-2; TRBD1 matches at 9 bases. This receptor was taken from a human donor in good health. This CDR3 reads CASSPDRGSYGYTF. As DNA, the CDR3 is TGTGCCAGCAGTCCCGACAGGGGGTCCTATGGCTACACCTTC.